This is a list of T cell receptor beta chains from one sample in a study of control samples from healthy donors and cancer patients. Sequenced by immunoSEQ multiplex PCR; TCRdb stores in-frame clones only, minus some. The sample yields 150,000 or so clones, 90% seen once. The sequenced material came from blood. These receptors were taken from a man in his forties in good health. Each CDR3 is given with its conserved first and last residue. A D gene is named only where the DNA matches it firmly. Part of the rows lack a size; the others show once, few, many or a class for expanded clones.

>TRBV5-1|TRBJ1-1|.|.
CASSLGSGPTEAFF
TGCGCCAGCAGCTTGGGGTCTGGGCCCACTGAAGCTTTCTTT
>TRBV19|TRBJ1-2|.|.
CASSIRDYGYTF
TGTGCCAGTAGTATCAGGGACTATGGCTACACCTTC
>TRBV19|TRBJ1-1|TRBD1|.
CASSMRQGWAFF
TGTGCCAGTAGTATGCGACAGGGTTGGGCTTTCTTT
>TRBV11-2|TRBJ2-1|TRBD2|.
CASRGGNEQFF
TGTGCCAGCAGGGGGGGGAATGAGCAGTTCTTC
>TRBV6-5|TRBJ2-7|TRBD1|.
CASSDGQGGYEQYF
TGTGCCAGCAGCGATGGACAGGGAGGCTACGAGCAGTACTTC
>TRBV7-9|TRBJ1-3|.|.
CASSPPPSKAITSGNTIYF
TGTGCCAGCAGCCCCCCCCCATCTAAGGCTATCACCTCTGGAAACACCATATATTTT
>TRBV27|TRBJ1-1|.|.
CASSLYAGRSMNTEAFF
TGTGCCAGCAGTTTATATGCAGGGAGATCTATGAACACTGAAGCTTTCTTT
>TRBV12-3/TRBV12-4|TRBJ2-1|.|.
CASSFAGGDEQFF
TGTGCCAGCAGTTTCGCTGGGGGCGATGAGCAGTTCTTC
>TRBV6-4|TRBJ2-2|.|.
CASSFGGGELFF
TGTGCCAGCAGTTTTGGGGGCGGGGAGCTGTTTTTT
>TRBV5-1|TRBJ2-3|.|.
CASRRLVMRSTDTQYF
TGCGCCAGCAGGCGACTAGTGATGAGGAGCACAGATACGCAGTATTTT
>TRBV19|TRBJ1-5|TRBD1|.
CASKANRGRPQPQHF
TGTGCCAGTAAAGCTAACAGGGGGCGACCCCAGCCCCAGCATTTT
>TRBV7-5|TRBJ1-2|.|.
CARSLQGFNYGYTF
TGTGCCAGAAGCTTACAGGGTTTTAACTATGGCTACACCTTC
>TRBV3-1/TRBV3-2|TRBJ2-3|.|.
CASRGEGRPDTQYF
TGTGCCAGCAGGGGCGAGGGACGCCCGGATACGCAGTATTTT
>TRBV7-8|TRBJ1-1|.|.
CASSLFPRRAVGTEAFF
TGTGCCAGCAGCTTATTCCCGAGGAGGGCGGTTGGCACTGAAGCTTTCTTT
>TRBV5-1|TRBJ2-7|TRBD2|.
CASSAPRGKSSYEQYF
TGCGCCAGCAGCGCCCCGCGGGGGAAGAGCTCCTACGAGCAGTACTTC
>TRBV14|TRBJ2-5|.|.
CASSQDPMVGTQYF
TGTGCCAGCAGCCAAGATCCGATGGTTGGGACCCAGTACTTC
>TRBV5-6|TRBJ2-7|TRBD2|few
CASSATSGGPSYEQYF
TGTGCCAGCAGCGCTACTAGCGGGGGGCCCTCCTACGAGCAGTACTTC
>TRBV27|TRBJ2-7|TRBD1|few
CASSEGTGTGSYEQYF
TGTGCCAGCAGTGAAGGAACCGGGACAGGGTCCTACGAGCAGTACTTC
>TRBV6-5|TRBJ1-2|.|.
CASSYPGTGGYTF
TGTGCCAGCAGTTACCCCGGGACCGGCGGCTACACCTTC
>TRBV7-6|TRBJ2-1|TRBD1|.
CASSLGQGANNEQFF
TGTGCCAGCAGCTTAGGGCAGGGGGCAAACAATGAGCAGTTCTTC
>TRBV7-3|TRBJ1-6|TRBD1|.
CASSERTGWDSPLHF
TGTGCCAGCAGCGAGAGGACAGGTTGGGACTCACCCCTCCACTTT
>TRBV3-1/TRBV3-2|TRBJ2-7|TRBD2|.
CASSQRLAPYYEQYF
TGTGCCAGCAGTCAAAGACTAGCGCCCTACTACGAGCAGTACTTC
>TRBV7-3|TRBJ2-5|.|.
CASSFAWDETQYF
TGTGCCAGCAGCTTCGCCTGGGACGAGACCCAGTACTTC
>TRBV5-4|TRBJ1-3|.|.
CASSPGQPQSGNTIYF
TGTGCCAGCAGCCCCGGACAGCCACAGTCTGGAAACACCATATATTTT
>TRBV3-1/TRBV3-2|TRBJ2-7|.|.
CASSHYSSYEQYF
TGTGCCAGCAGCCACTACTCCTCCTACGAGCAGTACTTC
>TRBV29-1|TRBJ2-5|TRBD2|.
CSARTSGGETQYF
TGCAGCGCCCGGACTAGCGGGGGGGAGACCCAGTACTTC
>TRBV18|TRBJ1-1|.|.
CASSPLKGQTAEAFF
TGTGCCAGCTCACCGCTGAAGGGTCAGACCGCTGAAGCTTTCTTT
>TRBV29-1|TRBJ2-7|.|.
CSVGDRVGEQYF
TGCAGCGTTGGGGACCGAGTTGGGGAGCAGTACTTC